Sequencing of this T cell receptor beta chain was carried out in a study of blood T cell repertoires in COVID-19. CDR3 length: 13 amino acids. V was cut by 7 bases and J by 8 bases, with 14 bases left in between. Germline values: CDR1 MNHNS, CDR2 SASEGT. Profiled with immunoSEQ multiplex PCR; TCRdb holds only in-frame clones, not every one. The table shows some 45,000 clones, with about 84% occurring only once. Sequenced material: peripheral blood. The V call is TRBV6-1, the J call TRBJ1-4, with D perhaps TRBD1 (5 bases). The sequence derives from a man aged 60-69 years with acute or convalescent COVID-19. The DNA for the CDR3 is TGTGCCAGCAAACGCGGACATTTAGAAAAACTGTTTTTT. Its protein is CASKRGHLEKLFF.